This T cell receptor beta chain was identified in a study of T-cell reconstitution after alpha-beta-depleted transplantation in children. Findings of the study overall: Fresh T-cell production supplied most of the T-cell counts and diversity seen one year after transplant. Alpha-beta T cells present about two months after transplant were reported to originate from several hundred expanded graft clones. It was surviving recipient T cells and thymic progenitors that gave some patients high TCRbeta diversity at day 60.

The authors prepared the TCRbeta library with unique molecular identifiers. TCRdb called the PCR reads again in MiXCR, with one record for every CDR3 protein. The data contain 450,000 to 600,000 distinct CDR3 sequences, roughly 10% of them singletons. Of note for this clonotype: The antigen is unknown. A much bigger clone sits one base away, suggesting this may be a read error.

This CDR3 region has 14 residues. CDR1 and CDR2 (germline): SGHRS, YFSETQ. Trimming left V 0 bases short and J 9 bases short, with 13 bases between. The source was PBMCs, collected before TCRalphabeta/CD19-depleted stem cell transplant. The receptor was isolated from a child between 2 and 9 years old with inherited bone marrow failure, due to receive a stem cell transplant. The V and J genes are TRBV5-1 and TRBJ2-1, with a weak D call TRBD1 (5 bases). The DNA of the CDR3 is TGCGCCAGCAGCTTGGTGACAGTGGACGGTGAGCAGTTCTTC. It codes for CASSLVTVDGEQFF.